This entry concerns a single TCR beta chain. The CDR3 is 14 residues long. The ends lost 10 bases at V and 6 bases at J; junction bases unmatched: 8. The V gene's germline CDR1 is ENHRY and CDR2 SYGVKD. Per the original methods: Estimated nucleated cell counts came from reference gene primer amplification. The repertoire was sequenced with immunoSEQ multiplex PCR; TCRdb's copy has only in-frame clones and lacks some. The V and J calls and clone size were taken over from that table, and D and trimming were inferred from the DNA. The table has 99,000 or so clones, about 86% seen once. The data were obtained in a study of blood T cell repertoires in COVID-19. Turning to the study itself: Acute and convalescent COVID-19 specimens originated in the United States, Italy and Spain. Sources were T cells, B-cell-depleted T cells, or PBMCs; the material itself was cDNA or gDNA.

This TCR was sampled from a woman between 55 and 75 years old in a cohort sampled during active or convalescent COVID-19. V and J are TRBV10-3 and TRBJ2-7; 14 nucleotides match TRBD2. Sample: peripheral blood. The CDR3 is CATRLAGGPGEQYF. The CDR3 DNA reads as TGTGCCACACGACTAGCGGGAGGGCCGGGCGAGCAGTACTTC.